These 14 T cell receptor beta chains came from one sample sequenced in a study of blood T cell repertoires in COVID-19. This table comes from immunoSEQ multiplex PCR, and its TCRdb copy is limited to in-frame clones, with some not included. The sample lists over 200,000 clones; more than 75% were seen once. Sequencing used PBMCs or T cells enriched from blood (not recorded which). The origin of the receptors is a man aged 18 to 35 who had recovered from COVID-19.

CDR3 region: CASSLSRQNIGETQYF. The DNA of the CDR3 is TGTGCCAGCAGTTTATCTAGACAGAACATTGGGGAGACCCAGTACTTC. V usage is TRBV27 and J usage is TRBJ2-5; D may be TRBD1 (5 bases). There are 16 residues in the CDR3. With 0 bases removed from V and 5 bases from J, the gap between germline ends came to 16 bases. Per germline, CDR1 MNHEY and CDR2 SMNVEV (reference sequence).

V is TRBV4-2 and J is TRBJ1-1; 8 bases map to TRBD1. Unmatched junction bases numbered 15, after V lost 3 bases and J lost 3 bases. The length of the CDR3 is 18 residues. CDR1 is LGHNA and CDR2 is YNFKEQ in the germline V gene. CDR3 DNA sequence: TGTGCCAGCAGCCATGGAGGGAACAGGGGGAGGGTAGACACTGAAGCTTTCTTT. Amino acid sequence: CASSHGGNRGRVDTEAFF.

The chain couples TRBV19 to TRBJ1-2; possibly TRBD1 for D (6 bases). Per the germline V gene, CDR1 is LNHDA and CDR2 is SQIVND (reference sequence). V was clipped by 6 bases and J by 1 base, with 18 bases between them. The CDR3 totals 16 residues. This chain's CDR3 is CASSLRPSGDNYGYTF. The CDR3 nucleotides read TGTGCCAGTAGCCTTAGACCCTCAGGGGATAACTATGGCTACACCTTC.

Remarks on this clone: Other DNA sequences of this sample code for an identical CDR3. The chain uses TRBV19 and TRBJ2-7; TRBD2 matches 13 bases. The CDR3 totals 15 residues. Germline lookup yields CDR1 LNHDA and CDR2 SQIVND (reference sequence). With 3 bases clipped from V and 1 base from J, the junction kept 0 bases outside the gene matches. Written as DNA, the CDR3 is TGTGCCAGTAGTATGGGACTAGCGGGGTCCTACGAGCAGTACTTC. Its translation is CASSMGLAGSYEQYF.

The rearrangement joins TRBV11-3 to TRBJ2-2, with D perhaps TRBD1 (5 bases). The CDR3 length is 17 residues. V was pared by 1 base and J by 1 base, with 13 bases between. From germline, CDR1 is SGHNT and CDR2 YENEEA. The CDR3 loop is CASSLVWAGLNTGELFF. The CDR3 DNA reads TGTGCCAGCAGCTTAGTTTGGGCAGGGCTGAACACCGGGGAGCTGTTTTTT.

The V and J genes are TRBV2 and TRBJ2-5, with a weak D call TRBD1 (6 bases). The germline V gene encodes CDR1 SNHLY and CDR2 FYNNEI. V was shortened by 8 bases and J by 5 bases, with 15 bases between the two germline ends. The CDR3 sequence is 13 residues long. This CDR3 is CASVNRVGETQYF. DNA for the CDR3: TGTGCCAGCGTGAACAGGGTCGGGGAGACCCAGTACTTC.

CDR3 in DNA: TGTGCCAGCAGACAAGACAGGGGGGGAACTGAAGCTTTCTTT. Protein product: CASRQDRGGTEAFF. This chain joins TRBV7-2 and TRBJ1-1, with TRBD1 matching 9 bases. Per the germline V gene, CDR1 is SGHTA and CDR2 is FQGNSA. V shed 6 bases and J 5 bases; nucleotides not matched to a gene: 7. The CDR3 loop spans 14 amino acids.

This clone has just a few counts. This chain joins TRBV2 and TRBJ2-7; D possibly corresponds to TRBD2 (6 bases). Germline CDR1 SNHLY, CDR2 FYNNEI. V was clipped by 4 bases and J by 1 base, with 17 bases between them. CDR3 length: 16 residues. The CDR3, as DNA: TGTGCCAGCAGTGGGGCTAGCGCCAGTATATCCTACGAGCAGTACTTC. Translating gives CASSGASASISYEQYF.

The chain joins TRBV15 to TRBJ2-1, with 9 positions matching TRBD1. The length of the CDR3 is 16 residues. J lost 7 bases, V lost 8 bases, and 15 bases had no gene match. Germline CDR1 is LNHNV and CDR2 is YYDKDF (reference sequence). The CDR3, as DNA: TGTGCCACCCGCCGGCAGGGACAGGGTTTTGGGAATGAGCAGTTCTTC. As protein: CATRRQGQGFGNEQFF.

About this clone: The sample holds other DNA sequences that translate to the same CDR3. The rearrangement uses TRBV7-9 and TRBJ1-3; D might be TRBD1 (5 bases). Trimming left V 2 bases short and J 0 bases short, with 5 bases between. This CDR3 has 14 residues. The V gene's germline CDR1 is SEHNR and CDR2 FQNEAQ (reference sequence). The CDR3 bases are TGTGCCAGCAGCTTACAGGGCTCTGGAAACACCATATATTTT. This translates into CASSLQGSGNTIYF.

As to this clone: This sample also contains other DNA sequences that code for the same CDR3. J is TRBJ2-7 and V is TRBV19, with TRBD1 as a possible D gene (6 bases). CDR3 size: 13 residues. Germline loops: CDR1 LNHDA, CDR2 SQIVND (reference sequence). Trimming left V 3 bases short and J 3 bases short, with 9 bases between. The CDR3, as DNA: TGTGCCAGTAGTATTACAGGGAGCTACGAGCAGTACTTC. Translation: CASSITGSYEQYF.

The chain employs TRBV3-1 (or the pseudogene TRBV3-2) and TRBJ2-3; D might be TRBD1 (6 bases). V gave up 6 bases and J gave up 2 bases, with 9 bases separating them. This CDR3 region has 13 residues. The V gene's germline CDR1 is LGHDT and CDR2 YNNKEL (reference sequence). The CDR3 spells CASRTGTTDTQYF. In DNA form, the CDR3 reads TGTGCCAGCAGAACAGGGACCACAGATACGCAGTATTTT.

V and J are TRBV19 and TRBJ1-4; D possibly corresponds to TRBD1 (6 bases). This CDR3 spans 15 amino acids. The germline V gene encodes CDR1 LNHDA and CDR2 SQIVND (reference sequence). V lost 2 bases to trimming and J lost 8 bases, with 15 bases between them. The DNA of the CDR3 is TGTGCCAGTAGTATACAGGGGAATTTAGGCGAAAAACTGTTTTTT. Its protein is CASSIQGNLGEKLFF.

This clone was seen only a few times. V gene TRBV7-2 combines with J gene TRBJ2-5; 9 nucleotides align to TRBD2. Germline V gene lookup returns CDR1 SGHTA and CDR2 FQGNSA. After removal of 5 bases from V and 5 bases from J, the junction contained 6 bases not matched to a gene. This CDR3 region has 14 residues. The CDR3, as DNA: TGTGCCAGCAGCCTTAGCGGGAGTCGGGAGACCCAGTACTTC. Encoded protein: CASSLSGSRETQYF.